The T cell receptor (beta chain) described here comes from a study of low-dose radiotherapy and immunotherapy resistance in tumors. Study details: Cohort 2 patients were irradiated with 1 Gy every two weeks, reaching 13 Gy over 26 weeks. The drug cyclophosphamide was given into a vein at 200 mg/m2 every two weeks, one day before radiation and immunotherapy.

This clonotype was counted many times. Germline CDR1 reads SGHRS; CDR2 reads YFSETQ. This CDR3 is built from 15 residues. V lost 4 bases and J lost 2; bases outside the gene matches: 7. TRAV- and TRBV-specific primers primed first-strand cDNA, covering alpha and beta chains. PCR amplification of the TCRs was performed with Phusion for 15 to 25 PCR cycles, and it relied on a constant-region primer together with a V-primer adapter. MiXCR, run by TCRdb on the reads, gives a single entry per CDR3 protein. This sample carries roughly 90,000 distinct CDR3 sequences, 20% to 25% of them seen once, and the ten largest clones take roughly 12%. The time point is: after trial treatment. This sample's treatment: LDRT plus nivolumab, ipilimumab, low-dose cyclophosphamide and aspirin (RACIN trial). The patients who were eligible all carried advanced solid tumors that lacked tumor-infiltrating lymphocytes, meaning the tumors were TIL-negative.

Sequenced material: PBMCs, taken after low-dose radiotherapy plus immunotherapy. The V and J genes are TRBV5-1 and TRBJ1-2; TRBD1 matches 8 bases. The clonotype originates from a female donor with ovarian cancer. As DNA, the CDR3 is TGCGCCAGCAGCCTAGACAGGGGAGGGAACTATGGCTACACCTTC. It specifies CASSLDRGGNYGYTF. The complete variable domain, with remaining parts taken from reference TRBV5-1 and TRBJ1-2, reads KAGVTQTPRYLIKTRGQQVTLSCSPISGHRSVSWYQQTPGQGLQFLFEYFSETQRNKGNFPGRFSGRQFSNSRSEMNVSTLELGDSALYLCASSLDRGGNYGYTFGSGTRLTVV.